This T cell receptor (beta chain) was recovered during a study of T cell repertoires in cytomegalovirus infection. Overall study context: Public TCR beta signatures provided an indication of both CMV infection and a matching HLA type.

The V gene end was trimmed by 2 bases and the J gene end by 3 bases; junction bases not matched to a gene: 9. CDR3 length: 16 amino acids. The V gene's germline CDR1 is SGHRS and CDR2 YFSETQ. TCRdb recomputed calls from the reads with MiXCR, one row per CDR3 protein. The table records about 890,000 distinct CDR3 sequences, roughly 30% of them present only once. Concerning this clonotype itself: Its antigen is not known.

This TCR was recovered from a human donor in good health (CMV status not recorded). Some clones in this sample may be carry-over from other donors' samples. The chain carries TRBV5-1 and TRBJ1-2; 8 positions agree with TRBD1. Source: cultured CD8+ T cells from PBMCs, taken from culture after CMV antigen stimulation. The CDR3 protein is CASSFRDRSFYYGYTF. The CDR3 DNA reads TGCGCCAGCAGCTTCCGGGACAGGAGCTTTTACTATGGCTACACCTTC.